The clone carrying this TCR beta chain has only a few counts. The antigen is undetermined. This entry comes from a study of cytomegalovirus exposure and HLA in healthy donors. Findings and limits, study-wide: Among TCR sequences, most were rare, though some public TCRs appeared in many donors. Highly shared variants forming one cluster were likely a sequencing artifact. As a later analysis revealed, the rate of TCR association differed by HLA locus, with DRB1 most and HLA-C fewest.

Per the germline V gene, CDR1 is MGHRA and CDR2 is YSYEKL. CDR3 length: 14 amino acids. V shed 0 bases and J shed 2 bases, with 7 bases lying between them. The PCR contained 60 Vbeta and 13 Jbeta primers. Some clones are missing from TCRdb's copy, which holds only in-frame ones; the method was immunoSEQ multiplex PCR. In the table there are about 140,000 clones, 70% to 90% of which are singletons. The chain has TRBV4-1 and TRBJ1-2; no firm D call. The sample was PBMCs. The source of this sequence is a man aged 50-59 years in good health and CMV-seronegative. The CDR3 sequence is CASSQESLNYGYTF. The CDR3 bases are TGCGCCAGCAGCCAAGAAAGTCTAAACTATGGCTACACCTTC.